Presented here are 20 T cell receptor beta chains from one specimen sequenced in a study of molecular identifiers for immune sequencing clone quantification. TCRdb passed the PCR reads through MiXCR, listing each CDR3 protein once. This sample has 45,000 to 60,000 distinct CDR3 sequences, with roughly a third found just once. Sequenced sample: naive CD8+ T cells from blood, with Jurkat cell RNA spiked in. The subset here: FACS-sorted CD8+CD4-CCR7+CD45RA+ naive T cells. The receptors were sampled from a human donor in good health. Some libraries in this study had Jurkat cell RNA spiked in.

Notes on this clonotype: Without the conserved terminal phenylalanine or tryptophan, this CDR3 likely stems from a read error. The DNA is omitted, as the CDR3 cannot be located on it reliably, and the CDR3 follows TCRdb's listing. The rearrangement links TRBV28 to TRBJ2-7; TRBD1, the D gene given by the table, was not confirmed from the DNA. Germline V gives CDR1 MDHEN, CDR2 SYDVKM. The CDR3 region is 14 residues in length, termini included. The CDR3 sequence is CASRDLQVVAEQCC.

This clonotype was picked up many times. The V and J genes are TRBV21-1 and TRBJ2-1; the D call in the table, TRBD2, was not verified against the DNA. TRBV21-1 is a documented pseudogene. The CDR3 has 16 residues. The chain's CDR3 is CASSKGLAGGVGEQFF. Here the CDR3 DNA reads TGTGCCAGCAGCAAGGGACTAGCGGGAGGAGTGGGTGAGCAGTTCTTC.

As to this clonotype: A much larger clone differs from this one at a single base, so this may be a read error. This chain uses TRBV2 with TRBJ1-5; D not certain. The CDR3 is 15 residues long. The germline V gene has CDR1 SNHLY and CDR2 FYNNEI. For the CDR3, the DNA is TGTGCCAGCAGTGAAAGCAGTGATAGCAATCAGCCCCAGCTTTTT. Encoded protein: CASSESSDSNQPQLF.

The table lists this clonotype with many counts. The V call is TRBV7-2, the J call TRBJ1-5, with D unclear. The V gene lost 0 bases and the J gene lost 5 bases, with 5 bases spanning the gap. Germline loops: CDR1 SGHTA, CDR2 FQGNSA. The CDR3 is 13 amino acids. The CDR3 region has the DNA TGTGCCAGCAGCTTAGCCGGGGATCAGCCCCAGCATTTT. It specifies CASSLAGDQPQHF. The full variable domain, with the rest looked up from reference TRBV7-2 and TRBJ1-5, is GAGVSQSPSNKVTEKGKDVELRCDPISGHTALYWYRQSLGQGLEFLIYFQGNSAPDKSGLPSDRFSAERTGGSVSTLTIQRTQQEDSAVYLCASSLAGDQPQHFGDGTRLSIL.

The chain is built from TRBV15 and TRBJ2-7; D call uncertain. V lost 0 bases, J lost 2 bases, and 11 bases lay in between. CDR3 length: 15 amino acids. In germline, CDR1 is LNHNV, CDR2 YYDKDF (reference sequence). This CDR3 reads CATSREGLEAYEQYF. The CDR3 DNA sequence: TGTGCCACCAGCAGAGAAGGGTTAGAAGCCTACGAGCAGTACTTC. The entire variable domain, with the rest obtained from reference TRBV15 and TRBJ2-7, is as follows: DAMVIQNPRYQVTQFGKPVTLSCSQTLNHNVMYWYQQKSSQAPKLLFHYYDKDFNNEADTPDNFQSRRPNTSFCFLDIRSPGLGDTAMYLCATSREGLEAYEQYFGPGTRLTVT.

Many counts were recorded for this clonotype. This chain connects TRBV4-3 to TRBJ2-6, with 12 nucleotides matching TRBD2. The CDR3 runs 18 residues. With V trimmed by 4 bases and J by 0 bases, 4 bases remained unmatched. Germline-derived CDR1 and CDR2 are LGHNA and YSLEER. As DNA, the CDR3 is TGCGCCAGCAGCCCGTGGACTAGCGGGACCTCTGGGGCCAACGTCCTGACTTTC. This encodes CASSPWTSGTSGANVLTF.

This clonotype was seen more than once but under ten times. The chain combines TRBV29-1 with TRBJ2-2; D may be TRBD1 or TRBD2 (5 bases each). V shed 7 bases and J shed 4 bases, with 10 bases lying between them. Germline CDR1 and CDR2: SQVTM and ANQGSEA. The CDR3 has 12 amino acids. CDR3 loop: CSGKGSTGELFF. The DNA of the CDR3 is TGCAGCGGGAAGGGGAGCACCGGGGAGCTGTTTTTT.

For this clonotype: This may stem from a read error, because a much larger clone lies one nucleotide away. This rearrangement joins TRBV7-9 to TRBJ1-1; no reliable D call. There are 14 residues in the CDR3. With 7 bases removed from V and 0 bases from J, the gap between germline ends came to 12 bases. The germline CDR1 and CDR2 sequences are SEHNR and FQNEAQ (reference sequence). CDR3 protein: CASIFSGMNTEAFF. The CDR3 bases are TGTGCCAGCATCTTCAGTGGGATGAACACTGAAGCTTTCTTT.

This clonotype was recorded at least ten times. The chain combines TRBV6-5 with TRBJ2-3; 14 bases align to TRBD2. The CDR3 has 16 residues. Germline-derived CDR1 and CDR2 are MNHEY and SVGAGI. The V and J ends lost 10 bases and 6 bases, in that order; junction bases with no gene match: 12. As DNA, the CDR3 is TGTGCCATACAAAAGGGACTAGCGGGAGTGTCGGATACGCAGTATTTT. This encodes CAIQKGLAGVSDTQYF.

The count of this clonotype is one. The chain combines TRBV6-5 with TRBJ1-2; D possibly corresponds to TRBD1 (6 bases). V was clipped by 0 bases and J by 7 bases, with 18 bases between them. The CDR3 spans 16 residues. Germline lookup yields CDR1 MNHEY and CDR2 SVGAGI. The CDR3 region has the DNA TGTGCCAGCAGTTACTCGAAGGGGGACATAAGTCGTGGCTACACCTTC. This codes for CASSYSKGDISRGYTF.

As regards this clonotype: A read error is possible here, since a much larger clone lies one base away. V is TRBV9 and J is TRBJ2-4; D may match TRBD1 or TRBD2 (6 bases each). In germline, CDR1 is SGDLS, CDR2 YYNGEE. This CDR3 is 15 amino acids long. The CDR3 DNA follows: TGTGCCAGCAGCCCCCCATCGGGGGCCAAAAACATTCAGCACTTC. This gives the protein CASSPPSGAKNIQHF.

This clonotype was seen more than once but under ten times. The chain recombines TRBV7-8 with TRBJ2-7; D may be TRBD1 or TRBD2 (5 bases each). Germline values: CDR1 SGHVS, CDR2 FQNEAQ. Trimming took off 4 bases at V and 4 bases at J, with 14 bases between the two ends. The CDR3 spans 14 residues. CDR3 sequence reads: CASSSTGTPYEQYF. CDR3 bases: TGTGCCAGCAGCTCAACCGGGACCCCATACGAGCAGTACTTC.

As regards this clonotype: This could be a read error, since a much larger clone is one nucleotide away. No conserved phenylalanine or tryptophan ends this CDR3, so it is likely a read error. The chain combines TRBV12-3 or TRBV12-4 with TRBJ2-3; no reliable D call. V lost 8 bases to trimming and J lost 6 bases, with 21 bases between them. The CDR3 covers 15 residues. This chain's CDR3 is CASPPVGRPLDTQYI. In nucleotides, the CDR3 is TGTGCCAGCCCCCCGGTCGGCAGACCCTTGGATACGCAGTATATT.

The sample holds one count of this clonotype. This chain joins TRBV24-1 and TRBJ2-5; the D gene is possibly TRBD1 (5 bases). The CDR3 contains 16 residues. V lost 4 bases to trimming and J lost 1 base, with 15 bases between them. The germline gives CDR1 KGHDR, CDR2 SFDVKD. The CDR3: CATSEKMKGFQETQYF. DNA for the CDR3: TGTGCCACCAGTGAAAAAATGAAGGGGTTCCAAGAGACCCAGTACTTC.

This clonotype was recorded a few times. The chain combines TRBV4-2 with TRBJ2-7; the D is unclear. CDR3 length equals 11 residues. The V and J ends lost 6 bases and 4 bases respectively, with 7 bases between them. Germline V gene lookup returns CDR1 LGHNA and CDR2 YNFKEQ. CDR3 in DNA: TGTGCCAGCAGGGACGGTTACGAGCAGTACTTC. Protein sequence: CASRDGYEQYF.

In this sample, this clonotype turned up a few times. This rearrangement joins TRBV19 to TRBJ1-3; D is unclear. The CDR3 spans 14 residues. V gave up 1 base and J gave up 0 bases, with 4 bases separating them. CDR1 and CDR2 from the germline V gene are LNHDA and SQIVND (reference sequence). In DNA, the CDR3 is TGTGCCAGTAGTATAGGGTCCTCTGGAAACACCATATATTTT. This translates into CASSIGSSGNTIYF.

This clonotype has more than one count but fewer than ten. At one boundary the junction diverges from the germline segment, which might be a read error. The CDR3 bases are TGTGCCAGCAGCTTTTTCGGTCAGGGGCAGACTGAAGCCTTCTTT. As protein: CASSFFGQGQTEAFF. The chain has TRBV11-2 and TRBJ1-1, with a tentative D call TRBD1 (6 bases). This CDR3 is built from 15 residues. The germline V gene encodes CDR1 SGHAT and CDR2 FQNNGV.

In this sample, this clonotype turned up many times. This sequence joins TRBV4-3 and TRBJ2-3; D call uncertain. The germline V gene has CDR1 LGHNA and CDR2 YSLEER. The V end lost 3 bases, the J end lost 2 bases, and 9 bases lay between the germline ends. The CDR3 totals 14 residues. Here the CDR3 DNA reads TGCGCCAGCAGCCAGGCCCGAAACACAGATACGCAGTATTTT. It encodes CASSQARNTDTQYF.

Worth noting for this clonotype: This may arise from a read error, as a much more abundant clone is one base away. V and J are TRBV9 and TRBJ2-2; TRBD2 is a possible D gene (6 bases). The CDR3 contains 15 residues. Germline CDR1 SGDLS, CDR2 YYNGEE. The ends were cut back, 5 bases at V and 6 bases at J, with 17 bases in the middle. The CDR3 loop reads CASRESGFDPGELFF. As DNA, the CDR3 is TGTGCCAGCAGGGAAAGCGGGTTCGACCCCGGGGAGCTGTTTTTT.

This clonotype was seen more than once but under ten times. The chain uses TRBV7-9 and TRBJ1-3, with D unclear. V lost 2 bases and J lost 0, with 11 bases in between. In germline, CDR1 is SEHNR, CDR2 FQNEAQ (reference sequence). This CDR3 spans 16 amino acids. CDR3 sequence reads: CASSLILTHSGNTIYF. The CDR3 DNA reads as TGTGCCAGCAGCTTAATTTTAACACACTCTGGAAACACCATATATTTT. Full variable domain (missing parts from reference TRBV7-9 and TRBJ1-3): DTGVSQNPRHKITKRGQNVTFRCDPISEHNRLYWYRQTLGQGPEFLTYFQNEAQLEKSRLLSDRFSAERPKGSFSTLEIQRTEQGDSAMYLCASSLILTHSGNTIYFGEGSWLTVV.